These 23 T cell receptor beta chains were sequenced from one sample in a study of Ad26.COV2.S vaccination and SARS-CoV-2 variants. The treatment is: 15 to 20 received Ad26.COV2.S at low or high dose, single or two shots; several received placebo; per-sample allocation not given. Sampling was done on day 63 after the first vaccine or placebo injection. Clones were read by immunoSEQ multiplex PCR, and TCRdb kept only the in-frame ones, dropping some. The sample contains roughly 410,000 clones, about 80% of which appear only once. The sequences come from peripheral blood, collected in a trial of Ad26.COV2.S vaccine versus placebo. Every receptor here comes from a person between 18 and 60 years old who received the Ad26.COV2.S COVID-19 vaccine or a placebo.

CDR3 amino acids: CASKGLAGGLQFF. The CDR3 bases are TGTGCCAGCAAGGGGCTAGCGGGGGGGCTTCAGTTCTTC. This chain uses TRBV3-1 (or the pseudogene TRBV3-2) with TRBJ2-1; 12 positions match TRBD2. The CDR3 is made up of 13 amino acids. The germline CDR1 and CDR2 sequences are LGHDT and YNNKEL (reference sequence). The V and J ends lost 7 bases and 13 bases, in that order; junction bases with no gene match: 8.

The chain has TRBV29-1 and TRBJ1-1, with unresolved D. This CDR3 contains 13 residues. Germline V gives CDR1 SQVTM, CDR2 ANQGSEA. Trimming left V 8 bases short and J 5 bases short, with 18 bases between. In nucleotides, the CDR3 is TGCAGCACCCGCTCGGAGGTGAGGACTGAAGCTTTCTTT. Amino acids: CSTRSEVRTEAFF.

The J gene is TRBJ1-5, the V gene TRBV18, with D tentatively TRBD1 (5 bases). Germline lookup yields CDR1 KGHSH and CDR2 LQKENI. V lost 3 bases to trimming and J lost 0 bases, with 12 bases between them. The CDR3 loop spans 16 amino acids. The CDR3 DNA sequence: TGTGCCAGCTCACCGGGGGGAGGATATAGCAATCAGCCCCAGCATTTT. Its protein product is CASSPGGGYSNQPQHF.

J is TRBJ1-5 and V is TRBV5-4; possibly TRBD1 for D (5 bases). Trimming removed 5 bases from V and 4 bases from J, with 10 bases in between. This CDR3 comprises 13 residues. CDR1 and CDR2 (germline): SGHNT, YYREEE (reference sequence). DNA of the CDR3: TGTGCCAGCAGTGGGGGGTTTAATCAGCCCCAGCATTTT. Residues: CASSGGFNQPQHF.

The CDR3 loop is CASSPDRGYTGELFF. As DNA, the CDR3 is TGTGCCAGTAGTCCCGACAGGGGGTACACCGGGGAGCTGTTTTTT. V usage is TRBV19 and J usage is TRBJ2-2, with 9 bases lining up with TRBD1. Germline V gene data show CDR1 as LNHDA and CDR2 as SQIVND (reference sequence). CDR3 length: 15 residues. V dropped 5 bases and J dropped 3; count of bases not matched to a gene: 4.

This chain joins TRBV5-4 and TRBJ2-5; 10 nucleotides agree with TRBD2. The CDR3 has 14 residues. Germline assignment: CDR1 SGHNT and CDR2 YYREEE (reference sequence). Unmatched junction bases numbered 7, after V lost 6 bases and J lost 5 bases. The CDR3: CASTQRGGGETQYF. CDR3 DNA: TGTGCCAGCACCCAGCGGGGGGGCGGGGAGACCCAGTACTTC.

The J gene is TRBJ1-2, the V gene TRBV5-1; D may be TRBD1 (6 bases). The V and J ends lost 3 bases and 4 bases respectively, with 28 bases between them. Germline V gene sequence: CDR1 SGHRS, CDR2 YFSETQ. The length of the CDR3 is 19 residues. CDR3 protein: CASSSTPGGRVLSGYGYTF. In DNA, the CDR3 is TGCGCCAGCAGCTCTACCCCCGGGGGCCGTGTGCTCTCGGGCTATGGCTACACCTTC. The full variable domain, rest sourced from reference TRBV5-1 and TRBJ1-2, is KAGVTQTPRYLIKTRGQQVTLSCSPISGHRSVSWYQQTPGQGLQFLFEYFSETQRNKGNFPGRFSGRQFSNSRSEMNVSTLELGDSALYLCASSSTPGGRVLSGYGYTFGSGTRLTVV.

In this sample, this clone turned up a few times. The rearrangement links TRBV5-6 to TRBJ2-7; D is undetermined. The V gene lost 0 bases and the J gene lost 0 bases, with 4 bases spanning the gap. The CDR3 sequence is 13 residues long. Looked up from germline, CDR1 is SGHDT and CDR2 is YYEEEE. The CDR3 coding sequence is TGTGCCAGCAGCTTGGTTGACTCCTACGAGCAGTACTTC. Protein product: CASSLVDSYEQYF.

Only one count was recorded for this clone. The chain recombines TRBV7-3 with TRBJ1-2; perhaps TRBD1 as D (5 bases). Trimming left V 0 bases short and J 8 bases short, with 16 bases between. The CDR3 loop spans 15 amino acids. Germline assignment: CDR1 SGHTA and CDR2 FQGTGA. The DNA of the CDR3 is TGTGCCAGCAGCTTAACGGCGGCAGGGAGTCAGGGCTACACCTTC. Amino acid sequence: CASSLTAAGSQGYTF.

CDR3 region: CASSEAGQTNYEQYF. In DNA, the CDR3 is TGTGCCAGCAGTGAAGCGGGACAGACGAACTACGAGCAGTACTTC. V and J are TRBV2 and TRBJ2-7; 7 bases line up with TRBD1. Germline V gene data show CDR1 as SNHLY and CDR2 as FYNNEI. The CDR3 loop spans 15 amino acids. The V gene end was trimmed by 0 bases and the J gene end by 3 bases; junction bases not matched to a gene: 5.

Written as DNA, the CDR3 is TGTGCCAGCAGCTTGCGGACAGAGCTTGGCAATCAGCCCCAGCATTTT. It encodes CASSLRTELGNQPQHF. This chain joins TRBV5-6 and TRBJ1-5, with D perhaps matching TRBD1 (6 bases). The V end lost 1 base, the J end lost 2 bases, and 13 bases lay between the germline ends. This CDR3 has 16 amino acids. Germline loops: CDR1 SGHDT, CDR2 YYEEEE.

Remarks on this clone: The junction departs from the called germline gene at one end, perhaps through a read error. The V call is TRBV29-1, the J call TRBJ2-7; unclear D gene. Germline assignment: CDR1 SQVTM and CDR2 ANQGSEA. CDR3 length: 10 amino acids. CDR3: CSVEDHERIF. Written as DNA, the CDR3 is TGCAGCGTTGAAGACCACGAAAGGATCTTC.

The rearrangement uses TRBV6-2 or TRBV6-3 and TRBJ2-7; D is unclear. CDR1 is MNHEY and CDR2 is SVGEGT in the germline V gene. V was cut by 5 bases and J by 0 bases, with 20 bases left in between. The CDR3 is 17 residues long. In nucleotides, the CDR3 is TGTGCCAGCAGTCCCTTAACGTTACTCGCAACCTCCTACGAGCAGTACTTC. Translated: CASSPLTLLATSYEQYF.

CDR3 in DNA: TGTGCCAGCACCCTAGGGGGAGCAAACAATGAGCAGTTCTTC. Translating gives CASTLGGANNEQFF. V gene TRBV7-6 combines with J gene TRBJ2-1; TRBD1 is a possible D gene (6 bases). V shed 7 bases and J shed 5 bases, with 15 bases lying between them. This CDR3 region has 14 residues. Germline CDR1 and CDR2: SGHVS and FNYEAQ.

This clone was seen many times. The chain recombines TRBV14 with TRBJ2-3; TRBD2 might be the D (5 bases). V lost 4 bases and J 7 bases, leaving 9 bases between the germline ends. This CDR3 is built from 12 residues. Germline loops: CDR1 SGHDN, CDR2 FVKESK. In DNA form, the CDR3 reads TGTGCCAGCAGCCCCCGCGGGTATACGCAGTATTTT. Translating gives CASSPRGYTQYF.

The J gene is TRBJ2-7, the V gene TRBV12-5, with D uncertain. Per germline, CDR1 LGHNT and CDR2 FRNRAP. The CDR3 totals 12 residues. Between the trimmed V and J ends, which lost 1 base and 4 bases, there was a span of 5 bases. The CDR3 sequence: CASGLGRYEQYF. Here the CDR3 DNA reads TGTGCTAGTGGTTTGGGCAGGTACGAGCAGTACTTC.

This chain links TRBV11-1 with TRBJ1-2; D gene uncertain. Germline V CDR1 and CDR2: SGHAT, FQDESV (reference sequence). The CDR3 totals 12 residues. Trimming took 5 bases from V and 8 from J, leaving 12 bases between them. CDR3 nucleotides: TGTGCCAGCAGCCCCGAGATTGGCGGCTACACCTTC. Its translation is CASSPEIGGYTF.

The J gene is TRBJ2-1, the V gene TRBV7-9, with 9 nucleotides matching TRBD2. CDR1 SEHNR and CDR2 FQNEAQ come from the germline V gene (reference sequence). There are 16 residues in the CDR3. V lost 5 bases and J lost 2; bases outside the gene matches: 7. The CDR3 sequence is CASSPSGTSTYNEQFF. The CDR3 DNA sequence: TGTGCCAGCAGCCCGTCCGGGACTAGCACCTACAATGAGCAGTTCTTC.

The CDR3 loop reads CASSQMGEYGYTF. The CDR3 region has the DNA TGTGCCAGCAGTCAAATGGGAGAATATGGCTACACCTTC. J is TRBJ1-2 and V is TRBV6-2 or TRBV6-3; the D is unclear. The CDR3 extends over 13 amino acids. Germline CDR1 MNHEY, CDR2 SVGEGT. V lost 5 bases to trimming and J lost 5 bases, with 12 bases between them.

This clone has only one observation. The J gene is TRBJ1-6, the V gene TRBV3-1 (or the pseudogene TRBV3-2); a weak D match, TRBD1 (6 bases). The CDR3 runs 14 residues. V was pared by 8 bases and J by 8 bases, with 16 bases between. Germline assignment: CDR1 LGHDT and CDR2 YNNKEL (reference sequence). The CDR3 bases are TGTGCCAGCGGCAAACAGGGTTCGGATTCACCCCTCCACTTT. This gives the protein CASGKQGSDSPLHF.

The chain combines TRBV6-5 with TRBJ1-5; 10 nucleotides agree with TRBD1. The CDR3 is made up of 15 amino acids. CDR1 and CDR2 (germline): MNHEY, SVGAGI. The trim removed 7 bases at V and 1 base at J, leaving 4 bases unmatched. The CDR3 here is CASTRDRGSNQPQHF. The CDR3 DNA reads TGTGCCAGCACGCGGGACAGGGGAAGCAATCAGCCCCAGCATTTT.

The V and J genes are TRBV4-1 and TRBJ1-1, with D possibly matching TRBD1 (5 bases). The CDR3 runs 15 residues. Germline CDR1 is MGHRA and CDR2 is YSYEKL. V was cut by 2 bases and J by 2 bases, with 12 bases left in between. The CDR3 sequence: CASSQFGAGNTEAFF. CDR3 coding DNA: TGCGCCAGCAGCCAATTTGGGGCAGGTAACACTGAAGCTTTCTTT.

The CDR3 loop is CASRTLGVGYTF. CDR3 nucleotide sequence: TGTGCCAGCCGTACATTGGGGGTAGGCTACACCTTC. The rearrangement uses TRBV27 and TRBJ1-2, with D tentatively TRBD1 (5 bases). Between the trimmed V and J ends, which lost 8 bases and 8 bases, there was a span of 15 bases. The CDR3 runs 12 residues. Per germline, CDR1 MNHEY and CDR2 SMNVEV (reference sequence).